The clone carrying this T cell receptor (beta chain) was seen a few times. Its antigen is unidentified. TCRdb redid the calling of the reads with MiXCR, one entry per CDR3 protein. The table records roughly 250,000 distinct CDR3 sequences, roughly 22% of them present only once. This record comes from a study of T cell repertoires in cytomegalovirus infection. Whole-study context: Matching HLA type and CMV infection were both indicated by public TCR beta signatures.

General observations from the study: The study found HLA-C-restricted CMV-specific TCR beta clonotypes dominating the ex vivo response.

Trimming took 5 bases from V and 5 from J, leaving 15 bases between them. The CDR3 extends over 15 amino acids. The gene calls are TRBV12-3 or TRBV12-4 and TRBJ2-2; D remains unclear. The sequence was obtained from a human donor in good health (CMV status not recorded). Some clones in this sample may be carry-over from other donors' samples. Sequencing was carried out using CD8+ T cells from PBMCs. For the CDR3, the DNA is TGTGCCAGCAGTGCCTTCAGCCAACAAACCGGGGAGCTGTTTTTT. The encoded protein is CASSAFSQQTGELFF.